The clone carrying this TCR beta chain was counted a few times. Looked up from germline, CDR1 is MNHEY and CDR2 is SVGEGT. J gave up 2 bases and V 5 bases, and 4 bases lay outside the gene matches. The CDR3 runs 14 residues. This specimen comes from a study of blood T cell repertoires in COVID-19. Study background: Sites in the United States, Italy and Spain provided acute and convalescent COVID-19 samples. Sources were T cells, B-cell-depleted T cells, or PBMCs; the material itself was cDNA or gDNA.

Sequencing used immunoSEQ multiplex PCR; TCRdb keeps in-frame clones, though not all of them. The sample lists about 360,000 clones; roughly four fifths were seen once. The sample was peripheral blood. The chain links TRBV6-2 or TRBV6-3 to TRBJ2-3; 7 bases are shared with TRBD1. The receptor comes from a human donor with acute or convalescent COVID-19. The donor label of this sample is uncertain. The CDR3 spells CASSTTGITDTQYF. The DNA for the CDR3 is TGTGCCAGCAGTACGACAGGGATCACAGATACGCAGTATTTT.